Sequencing of this TCR beta chain was carried out in a study of CD8 T cells in ankylosing spondylitis. Findings of the study overall: Reported data indicate significant enrichment of disease-linked clones within matched ankylosing spondylitis synovial fluid.

Concerning this clonotype itself: Its antigen is unknown.

Scientists made TCR beta libraries using quantitative 5'-RACE with molecular barcodes. TCRdb re-called the 5' RACE reads with MiXCR, one entry per CDR3 protein. The sample records fewer than 250,000 distinct CDR3 sequences, 32% being singletons. The V end was cut by 8 bases, the J end by 6 bases, with 14 bases between. This CDR3 is built from 14 residues. CDR1 and CDR2 from the germline V gene are MDHEN and SYDVKM. The rearrangement uses TRBV28 and TRBJ1-6; TRBD1 is a possible D gene (5 bases). The sample consisted of blood, either unsorted or a sorted T cell fraction (not recorded which). The receptor comes from a male donor with ankylosing spondylitis or in good health (not recorded which). CDR3 DNA: TGTGCCAGCGGTACAGGTTTGGGTAATTCACCCCTCCACTTT. Amino acid sequence: CASGTGLGNSPLHF.